This T cell receptor beta chain is drawn from a study of blood T cells in healthy people across ages. Overall study context: Template switching recovered approximately one barcoded beta molecule for every two T cells. General study findings and limits: Roughly linearly, TCR beta diversity per million T cells fell as age increased. Fewer expanded clones and more diversity marked long-lived versus aged donors.

This clonotype was counted a few times. Its antigen is currently unknown. The CDR3 has 14 residues. Germline V gene sequence: CDR1 SGHAT, CDR2 FQNNGV. Trimming pared 2 bases from V and 5 bases from J, leaving 10 bases between. Primed by a sample-barcoded 5' primer and a J-beta primer mix, a second PCR proceeded for 7 to 11 cycles. MiXCR was run by TCRdb on the 5' RACE reads, yielding one entry per CDR3 protein. In the table there are around 1.5 million distinct CDR3 sequences, 30% to 40% of which are singletons. Isolation of PBMCs gave at least 7 million cells per sample. The receptor was derived from a woman in her 30s in good health. The sample was blood. This chain links TRBV11-2 with TRBJ2-1; a weak D match, TRBD2 (6 bases). The CDR3 DNA reads TGTGCCAGCAGCTTATTAGCGGACCACAATGAGCAGTTCTTC. It translates to CASSLLADHNEQFF.